The 8 T cell receptor beta chains below come from one sample, sequenced in a study of T cells in Graves' hyperthyroidism and ophthalmopathy. Amplification of TCR beta CDR3 regions was performed using RNA transcripts as template. When the TCR CDR3 underwent first-round RT-PCR, the HTBI primer set was used. TCRdb reanalysed the multiplex PCR reads using MiXCR and keeps one entry per CDR3 protein. The repertoire holds about 700,000 distinct CDR3 sequences, with around 15% as singletons. What was sequenced was blood. All receptors come from a young woman with Graves' hyperthyroidism.

This clonotype was picked up many times. This sequence joins TRBV7-2 and TRBJ2-1, with TRBD2 matching over 15 bases. V trimming: 6 bases; J trimming: 7 bases; junction bases outside the gene matches: 19. The CDR3 is 20 residues long. Germline assignment: CDR1 SGHTA and CDR2 FQGNSA. The CDR3 DNA sequence: TGTGCCAGCAGGGGTCCAGGACTAGCGGGAGGGCCCCTTGTGGGTAATGAGCAGTTCTTC. Encoded protein: CASRGPGLAGGPLVGNEQFF.

This clonotype occurred a few times. The CDR3 DNA is TGTGCCATCAGTGTTTCACCCTCCTCGGGAGGAGCGACCTACGAGCAGTACTTC. Its translation is CAISVSPSSGGATYEQYF. The chain carries TRBV10-3 and TRBJ2-7, with TRBD2 identical over 7 bases. The V gene end was trimmed by 4 bases and the J gene end by 2 bases; junction bases not matched to a gene: 17. The CDR3 totals 18 residues. CDR1 ENHRY and CDR2 SYGVKD come from the germline V gene.

The genes are TRBV29-1 and TRBJ2-1; D is unresolved. Trimming removed 8 bases from V and 1 base from J, with 21 bases in between. The length of the CDR3 is 16 residues. Germline V gene lookup returns CDR1 SQVTM and CDR2 ANQGSEA. CDR3 sequence: CSLHLKSDVSYNEQFF. Written as DNA, the CDR3 is TGCAGCCTACACCTAAAGTCAGATGTGTCCTACAATGAGCAGTTCTTC.

In its sample, this clonotype was seen a few times. As DNA, the CDR3 is TGTGCCAGCAGTTACCCTGGGACAAGAGACCAGTTCTTC. Its protein product is CASSYPGTRDQFF. The rearrangement uses TRBV6-6 and TRBJ2-1; perhaps TRBD1 as D (6 bases). CDR3 length: 13 amino acids. V lost 2 bases, J lost 13 bases, and 15 bases lay in between. Germline-derived CDR1 and CDR2 are MNHNY and SVGAGI (reference sequence).

The rearrangement links TRBV20-1 to TRBJ2-1, with D unclear. The CDR3 is 15 residues long. Between the trimmed V and J ends, which lost 3 bases and 2 bases, there was a span of 14 bases. The germline V gene has CDR1 DFQATT and CDR2 SNEGSKA (reference sequence). CDR3 in amino acids: CSASFIKRPYNEQFF. In DNA form, the CDR3 reads TGCAGTGCTAGCTTTATCAAGAGGCCCTACAATGAGCAGTTCTTC.

This clonotype was detected many times. The rearrangement uses TRBV20-1 and TRBJ2-1, with 7 bases lining up with TRBD2. J lost 9 bases, V lost 3 bases, and 11 bases had no gene match. Germline V gives CDR1 DFQATT, CDR2 SNEGSKA (reference sequence). The CDR3 covers 14 residues. CDR3 DNA sequence: TGCAGTGCTAGGACTAGTCTTTTAGCGGGTGAGCAGTTCTTC. Protein product: CSARTSLLAGEQFF.

About this clonotype: A much larger clone lies a single base off, so this may be a read error. This chain joins TRBV7-9 and TRBJ2-3; TRBD2 agrees at 9 bases. This CDR3 is 17 amino acids long. The trim removed 1 base at V and 0 bases at J, leaving 5 bases unmatched. Per germline, CDR1 SEHNR and CDR2 FQNEAQ (reference sequence). CDR3 in amino acids: CASSLVLTSGSTDTQYF. The CDR3 bases are TGTGCCAGCAGCTTAGTGCTGACTAGCGGTAGCACAGATACGCAGTATTTT.

V usage is TRBV9 and J usage is TRBJ2-2; D not resolved. Germline values: CDR1 SGDLS, CDR2 YYNGEE. Trimming shortened V by 0 bases and J by 6 bases, and 6 bases separated the two germline ends. The CDR3 is 13 amino acids. Here the CDR3 reads CASSVVNSGELFF. CDR3 coding DNA: TGTGCCAGCAGCGTAGTGAATTCCGGGGAGCTGTTTTTT.